This entry concerns a single TCR beta chain. Antigen unknown. Trimming cost V 1 base and J 3 bases, with 7 bases left between them. Germline loops: CDR1 KGHSH, CDR2 LQKENI. This CDR3 is built from 14 residues. The sample is drawn from a study of T cell responses to AZD1222 COVID-19 vaccine. Whole-study findings and limits: Per reports, nearly half of all spike-specific TCRs target regions that are unmutated in variants. Most donors were white British, females outnumbered males, and clonal diversity was possibly underestimated.

The method was immunoSEQ multiplex PCR; TCRdb's version includes in-frame clones alone and lacks a portion of them. Of 100,000 or so clones in the sample, around nine tenths were seen once. This chain links TRBV18 with TRBJ2-1; D perhaps matches TRBD1 (5 bases). The material sequenced was peripheral blood, taken on day 0 of AZD1222 vaccination. The source of this sequence is an adult in good health. The CDR3 nucleotides are TGTGCCAGCTCACCACAGGGGAACTACAATGAGCAGTTCTTC. It encodes CASSPQGNYNEQFF.